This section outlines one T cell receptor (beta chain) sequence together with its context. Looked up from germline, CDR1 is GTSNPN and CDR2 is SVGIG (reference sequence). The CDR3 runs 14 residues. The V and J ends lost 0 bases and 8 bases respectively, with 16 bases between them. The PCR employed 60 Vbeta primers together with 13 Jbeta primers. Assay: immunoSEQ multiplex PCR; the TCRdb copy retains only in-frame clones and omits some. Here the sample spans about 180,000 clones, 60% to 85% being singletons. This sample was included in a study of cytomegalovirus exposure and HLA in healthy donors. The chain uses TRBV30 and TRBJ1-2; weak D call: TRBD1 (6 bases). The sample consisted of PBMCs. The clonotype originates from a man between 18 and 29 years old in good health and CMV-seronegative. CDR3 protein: CAWSVPGVARGYTF. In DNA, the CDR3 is TGTGCCTGGAGTGTACCAGGGGTGGCTAGAGGCTACACCTTC.